Listed below are T cell receptor beta chains from one sample, sequenced in a study of cytomegalovirus exposure and HLA in healthy donors. The assay was immunoSEQ multiplex PCR, and TCRdb's table has in-frame clones only and misses some. The sample holds tens of thousands of clones, 72% seen once. The sequenced sample consisted of PBMCs. These receptor sequences come from a young man in good health and CMV-seronegative. CDR3s include the opening cysteine and the closing phenylalanine or tryptophan. The order of the fields is D gene, clone size, V gene, J gene, CDR3 DNA, CDR3 protein. A D gene is named only where the DNA matches it firmly. Some rows mark clone size as missing; the rest say once, few, many or name a class of expanded clone.

TRBD1	few	TRBV10-1	TRBJ1-1	TGCGCCAGCAGTACCGGGACAGAGAACACTGAAGCTTTCTTT	CASSTGTENTEAFF
-	-	TRBV6-1	TRBJ2-7	TGTGCCAGCAGTGAATGGGCCAGGGGTCTTGACGAGCAGTACTTC	CASSEWARGLDEQYF
-	once	TRBV7-9	TRBJ2-7	TGTGCCAGCAGCTTCGGCGGAGAGCAGTACTTC	CASSFGGEQYF
TRBD1	few	TRBV6-6	TRBJ2-1	TGTGCCAGCAAAGAGGGACAGCTTTCCTACAATGAGCAGTTCTTC	CASKEGQLSYNEQFF
TRBD2	-	TRBV5-8	TRBJ2-1	TGTGCCAGCAGCTTGGGGGCGGGAGTGCCCTACAATGAGCAGTTCTTC	CASSLGAGVPYNEQFF
-	-	TRBV5-1	TRBJ2-7	TGCGCCAGCAGCGAAATTCTCGGGGAGCAGTACTTC	CASSEILGEQYF
-	few	TRBV19	TRBJ1-2	TGTGCCAGTACCACCCCAATCACAGGGTTTGGCTACACCTTC	CASTTPITGFGYTF
-	few	TRBV5-1	TRBJ2-1	TGCGCCAGCAGCTTGGCAGGGGACGGAAGCAATGAGCAGTTCTTC	CASSLAGDGSNEQFF
TRBD1	few	TRBV6-1	TRBJ2-5	TGTGCCAGCAGTACTAAGGGACAGGGGGCAGAGACCCAGTACTTC	CASSTKGQGAETQYF
-	-	TRBV18	TRBJ2-1	TGTGCCAGCTCACCGATAGTTGGGTACAGGGATGAGCAGTTCTTC	CASSPIVGYRDEQFF
-	-	TRBV4-1	TRBJ2-3	TGCGCCAGCAGCCCGACCACTAGTTTCCCTAGCACAGATACGCAGTATTTT	CASSPTTSFPSTDTQYF
TRBD2	-	TRBV7-8	TRBJ2-7	TGTGCCAGCAGCCCCGCCGGGAGGGTTTTATACGAGCAGTACTTC	CASSPAGRVLYEQYF
TRBD1	few	TRBV6-1	TRBJ1-2	TGTGCCAGCAGGGGGACAGGTTCTAACTATGGCTACACCTTC	CASRGTGSNYGYTF
-	-	TRBV27	TRBJ2-1	TGTGCCAGCAGGCCCGGGAGAGGGTATGAGCAGTTCTTC	CASRPGRGYEQFF
TRBD1	-	TRBV7-2	TRBJ2-7	TGTGCCAGCAGTTCCGGGACAGGATTCTACGAGCAGTACTTC	CASSSGTGFYEQYF
TRBD1	-	TRBV6-6	TRBJ2-3	TGTGCCAGCAGCCCAGGACAGGGAACAGATACGCAGTATTTT	CASSPGQGTDTQYF
-	few	TRBV5-1	TRBJ2-7	TGCGCCAGCAAGGGACTGAGGTCACACGAGCAGTACTTC	CASKGLRSHEQYF
-	-	TRBV5-1	TRBJ2-1	TGCGCCAGCATGACAGCGTCCTACAATGAGCAGTTCTTC	CASMTASYNEQFF
TRBD2	-	TRBV9	TRBJ2-7	TGTGCCAGCAGCGTAGGCGTAGCGGGAGGCGAGCAGTACTTC	CASSVGVAGGEQYF
-	once	TRBV5-1	TRBJ1-1	TGCGCCAGCAGCTTGGCGACGCAGGGCGGCAACACTGAAGCTTTCTTT	CASSLATQGGNTEAFF
TRBD2	-	TRBV5-1	TRBJ2-2	TGCGCCAGCAGCTCTGGGGGGGGTTACACCGGGGAGCTGTTTTTT	CASSSGGGYTGELFF
TRBD2	-	TRBV5-1	TRBJ2-3	TGCGCCAGCAGCTTGTTCACTAGCGGGAGGACAGATACGCAGTATTTT	CASSLFTSGRTDTQYF
TRBD1	-	TRBV25-1	TRBJ2-4	TGTGCCAGCACAGGACAGGGGGACATTCAGTACTTC	CASTGQGDIQYF